This T cell receptor beta chain was identified in a study of blood T cell repertoires in COVID-19. As for the study in general: Sources were T cells, B-cell-depleted T cells, or PBMCs; the material itself was cDNA or gDNA.

The ends lost 6 bases at V and 2 bases at J; junction bases unmatched: 1. The CDR3 runs to 13 residues. CDR1 and CDR2 (germline): MNHEY, SVGAGI. Original processing notes: Researchers report that nucleated cell counts were estimated from reference gene primer amplification. Libraries were prepared by immunoSEQ multiplex PCR; TCRdb keeps only in-frame clonotypes and omits some of them. The DNA gave D and trimming, while V, J and clone size come from that table. The sample includes around 89,000 clones, approximately 90% of them seen just once. The clonotype was recovered from a man between 45 and 60 years old with acute or convalescent COVID-19. The chain combines TRBV6-5 with TRBJ1-1, with TRBD1 matching over 9 bases. The material sequenced was peripheral blood. The CDR3 protein is CASRQGANTEAFF. The CDR3 bases are TGTGCCAGCAGACAGGGGGCCAACACTGAAGCTTTCTTT.